The 10 T cell receptor beta chains presented below share a single source sample, sequenced in a study of T-cell reconstitution after alpha-beta-depleted transplantation in children. It was with unique molecular identifiers that the TCRbeta library was prepared. TCRdb used MiXCR to reprocess the PCR reads, holding one entry per CDR3 protein. Of approximately 240,000 distinct CDR3 sequences listed, roughly 11% are singletons. The specimen comprised PBMCs, sampled before TCRalphabeta/CD19-depleted stem cell transplant. All receptors come from a child in the first two years of life with acute myeloid leukemia, due to receive a stem cell transplant.

This clonotype has ten or more counts. V and J are TRBV2 and TRBJ1-2, with D unclear. Trimming stripped 3 bases from V and 0 bases from J, with 8 bases between. The CDR3 runs to 14 residues. CDR1 and CDR2 from the germline V gene are SNHLY and FYNNEI. CDR3 residues: CASSDSATNYGYTF. The CDR3 nucleotides read TGTGCCAGCAGTGACTCGGCCACTAACTATGGCTACACCTTC.

In its sample, this clonotype was seen a few times. CDR3 region: CASSRGTSGTLGYNEQFF. DNA of the CDR3: TGCGCCAGCAGCCGCGGGACTAGCGGGACTTTGGGATACAATGAGCAGTTCTTC. The rearrangement links TRBV5-1 to TRBJ2-1; 13 nucleotides align to TRBD2. The CDR3 is 18 residues long. Germline V gene lookup returns CDR1 SGHRS and CDR2 YFSETQ. V dropped 4 bases and J dropped 4; count of bases not matched to a gene: 11.

This clonotype rates as medium-sized (0.01 to 0.1%). The chain combines TRBV5-1 with TRBJ2-1; 11 nucleotides match TRBD2. Germline V CDR1 and CDR2: SGHRS, YFSETQ. This CDR3 contains 15 residues. The ends lost 4 bases at V and 7 bases at J; junction bases unmatched: 7. CDR3 bases: TGCGCCAGCAGCCTTCGTAGCGGGAGGGAAAATGAGCAGTTCTTC. Translation: CASSLRSGRENEQFF.

This clonotype was recorded a few times. The chain links TRBV5-1 to TRBJ1-1, with D unresolved. This CDR3 has 13 amino acids. Trimming left V 6 bases short and J 3 bases short, with 12 bases between. In germline, CDR1 is SGHRS, CDR2 YFSETQ. This CDR3 is CASMVNQDTEAFF. CDR3 nucleotide sequence: TGCGCCAGCATGGTTAATCAGGACACTGAAGCTTTCTTT.

This clonotype has a count of ten or more. The rearrangement joins TRBV5-1 to TRBJ1-6, with 8 bases lining up with TRBD1. The germline gives CDR1 SGHRS, CDR2 YFSETQ. The CDR3 is made up of 15 amino acids. V was clipped by 3 bases and J by 5 bases; unmatched bases: 4. DNA of the CDR3: TGCGCCAGCAGCTCGCGGGGACAGGATAATTCACCCCTCCACTTT. Encoded protein: CASSSRGQDNSPLHF.

This clonotype was seen ten or more times. The chain is built from TRBV20-1 and TRBJ1-3; the D is unclear. Germline lookup yields CDR1 DFQATT and CDR2 SNEGSKA (reference sequence). The CDR3 totals 12 residues. V dropped 4 bases and J dropped 1 base, with 5 bases sitting between them. The CDR3 DNA reads as TGCAGTGCTACGGTTTCTGGAAACACCATATATTTT. It is translated as CSATVSGNTIYF.

The chain joins TRBV7-9 to TRBJ2-2; 9 bases align to TRBD2. Trimming removed 3 bases from V and 5 bases from J; junction bases left unmatched: 4. CDR1 SEHNR and CDR2 FQNEAQ come from the germline V gene (reference sequence). This CDR3 contains 15 residues. The CDR3 region is CASSLASGKTGELFF. CDR3 nucleotides: TGTGCCAGCAGCTTGGCTAGCGGGAAAACCGGGGAGCTGTTTTTT. Together with reference TRBV7-9 and TRBJ2-2, the CDR3 gives the full variable domain: DTGVSQNPRHKITKRGQNVTFRCDPISEHNRLYWYRQTLGQGPEFLTYFQNEAQLEKSRLLSDRFSAERPKGSFSTLEIQRTEQGDSAMYLCASSLASGKTGELFFGEGSRLTVL.

This clonotype was counted a few times. The chain employs TRBV7-2 and TRBJ2-2; D is undetermined. Trimming pared 5 bases from V and 4 bases from J, leaving 17 bases between. Germline V lookup: CDR1 SGHTA, CDR2 FQGNSA. The CDR3 is 16 residues long. The CDR3 nucleotides read TGTGCCAGCAGCCTCATTTCGTACCCGAGCACCGGGGAGCTGTTTTTT. Amino acids: CASSLISYPSTGELFF.

This clonotype was detected ten times or more. This chain uses TRBV20-1 with TRBJ1-6; no definite D call. The CDR3 has 16 amino acids. The ends were cut back, 6 bases at V and 8 bases at J, with 23 bases in the middle. Germline CDR1 and CDR2: DFQATT and SNEGSKA (reference sequence). The CDR3 sequence: CSARAGRQYLDSPLHF. CDR3 in DNA: TGCAGTGCCCGGGCCGGGAGGCAATATTTGGATTCACCCCTCCACTTT.

This clonotype was seen ten or more times. The chain carries TRBV7-6 and TRBJ1-1; D is uncertain. This CDR3 contains 15 residues. Germline V lookup: CDR1 SGHVS, CDR2 FNYEAQ. V was shortened by 0 bases and J by 2 bases, with 10 bases between the two germline ends. In DNA form, the CDR3 reads TGTGCCAGCAGCTTAGCAGGGAATTTAAACACTGAAGCTTTCTTT. Its protein product is CASSLAGNLNTEAFF.